This TCR beta chain stems from a study of regulatory T cells in long-lasting Graves disease. Study information: Patients with persistent Graves' disease had over 5 years of antithyroid drugs and persistent TSH receptor antibodies.

Sequencing libraries for TCR beta were prepared with iRepertoire HTBI primers and Arm-PCR of CDR3 regions. Original analysis: Among the samples, 50 to 80 TRBV and around 15 TRBJ segments were identified. One entry per CDR3 protein results from TCRdb running MiXCR on the multiplex PCR reads. These V and J calls rely on TCRdb rather than the paper's analysis. The table has around 400,000 distinct CDR3 sequences, about a quarter seen once. As to time point: persistent/refractory GD, antithyroid drugs over 5 years with positive TRAb. RNA isolated from PBMCs was used to make the TCR library. A volume of approximately 10 milliliters of peripheral blood was collected in EDTA tubes. The germline gives CDR1 SQVTM, CDR2 ANQGSEA. The CDR3 contains 12 residues. Trimming shortened V by 6 bases and J by 2 bases, and 10 bases separated the two germline ends.

The source is a female donor with Graves disease. The sequenced sample was peripheral blood mononuclear cells (PBMCs), obtained when the disease was refractory, from a patient treated with antithyroid drugs. The chain employs TRBV29-1 and TRBJ1-2; no definite D call. CDR3 DNA sequence: TGCAGCGTGGCAGTAAGGAACTATGGCTACACCTTC. The encoded protein is CSVAVRNYGYTF. The full variable domain, in which reference TRBV29-1 and TRBJ1-2 provide the parts outside the CDR3, is SAVISQKPSRDICQRGTSLTIQCQVDSQVTMMFWYRQQPGQSLTLIATANQGSEATYESGFVIDKFPISRPNLTFSTLTVSNMSPEDSSIYLCSVAVRNYGYTFGSGTRLTVV.